At least ten counts were recorded for the clone carrying this TCR beta chain. Its target is not known. The data were obtained in a study of T cells in Graves' hyperthyroidism and ophthalmopathy. Study at large: At initial diagnosis, before any treatment had begun, peripheral blood was obtained. Broader study findings: Appearing also in blood were most of the thyroid clonotypes expanded above 0.001.

With V trimmed by 3 bases and J by 3 bases, 4 bases remained unmatched. The CDR3 runs to 16 residues. Germline CDR1 is MNHEY and CDR2 is SMNVEV (reference sequence). The CDR3 regions of TCR beta were amplified from RNA transcripts. A set of HTBI primers served as the primers for a first-round RT-PCR of the TCR CDR3. A single record per CDR3 protein comes from TCRdb applying MiXCR to the multiplex PCR reads. In the table there are approximately 530,000 distinct CDR3 sequences, approximately 15% of which are singletons. Every diagnosis used clinical symptoms, serum thyroxine and TRAb, thyroid ultrasound and orbital computed tomography. The PBMCs were sourced from fresh peripheral blood (about 10 ml).

This sequence was found in a woman under 30 with Graves' hyperthyroidism. The material sequenced was blood. The J gene is TRBJ2-5, the V gene TRBV27, with TRBD2 matching 13 bases. CDR3 sequence reads: CASSFLGTSGKETQYF. The CDR3 coding sequence is TGTGCCAGCAGTTTTTTAGGGACTAGCGGGAAAGAGACCCAGTACTTC.